The 22 T cell receptor beta chains below all came from one sample that was sequenced in a study of T cell responses to AZD1222 COVID-19 vaccine. The table came from immunoSEQ multiplex PCR; TCRdb's copy has only in-frame clones and leaves some out. Among some 130,000 clones listed, 70% to 90% were seen once. The sample consisted of peripheral blood, taken on day 0 of AZD1222 vaccination. The receptors were gathered from an adult in good health.

This sequence joins TRBV12-3 or TRBV12-4 and TRBJ1-6; D is undetermined. Trimming left V 6 bases short and J 6 bases short, with 3 bases between. CDR3 length equals 11 residues. The CDR3 nucleotides are TGTGCCAGCAGCGGTAATTCACCCCTCCACTTT. Protein sequence: CASSGNSPLHF.

V and J are TRBV28 and TRBJ2-5; D not certain. The CDR3 is 12 residues long. Per the germline V gene, CDR1 is MDHEN and CDR2 is SYDVKM. The V and J ends lost 3 bases and 5 bases respectively, with 7 bases between them. CDR3 sequence (DNA): TGTGCCAGCAGTTTCGCCGGGGAGACCCAGTACTTC. It translates to CASSFAGETQYF.

The chain is built from TRBV5-4 and TRBJ1-5; D might be TRBD1 (5 bases). This CDR3 region has 15 residues. Per the germline V gene, CDR1 is SGHNT and CDR2 is YYREEE (reference sequence). Trimming left V 0 bases short and J 0 bases short, with 7 bases between. This CDR3 is CASSLDQGSNQPQHF. Here the CDR3 DNA reads TGTGCCAGCAGCTTGGACCAGGGTAGCAATCAGCCCCAGCATTTT.

The V and J genes are TRBV5-5 and TRBJ1-2; D not resolved. Trimming shortened V by 2 bases and J by 4 bases, and 15 bases separated the two germline ends. Germline lookup yields CDR1 SGHKS and CDR2 YYEKEE (reference sequence). The CDR3 covers 15 residues. The CDR3, as DNA: TGTGCCAGCAGCTTTGATCCGATTCAACCCTATGGCTACACCTTC. As protein: CASSFDPIQPYGYTF.

The chain couples TRBV19 to TRBJ1-6; D remains ambiguous. The CDR3 runs to 15 residues. The V gene lost 4 bases and the J gene lost 3 bases, with 10 bases spanning the gap. Germline V gives CDR1 LNHDA, CDR2 SQIVND (reference sequence). In DNA, the CDR3 is TGTGCCAGTAGTACAGGCCCGAGCTATAATTCACCCCTCCACTTT. This encodes CASSTGPSYNSPLHF. The variable domain in full, completed from reference TRBV19 and TRBJ1-6, reads DGGITQSPKYLFRKEGQNVTLSCEQNLNHDAMYWYRQDPGQGLRLIYYSQIVNDFQKGDIAEGYSVSREKKESFPLTVTSAQKNPTAFYLCASSTGPSYNSPLHFGNGTRLTVT.

The rearrangement links TRBV19 to TRBJ1-1, with 7 bases aligning to TRBD1. Trimming cost V 5 bases and J 0 bases; bases outside gene matches: 9. CDR1 is LNHDA and CDR2 is SQIVND in the germline V gene (reference sequence). This CDR3 is 16 amino acids long. CDR3 coding DNA: TGTGCCAGTAGTGGCACGGACAGGCCCATGAACACTGAAGCTTTCTTT. It encodes CASSGTDRPMNTEAFF.

V gene TRBV5-6 combines with J gene TRBJ1-6; 11 nucleotides match TRBD1. Germline CDR1 SGHDT, CDR2 YYEEEE. V lost 4 bases, J lost 9 bases, and 9 bases stayed unmatched. The CDR3 sequence is 16 residues long. The CDR3 nucleotides are TGTGCCAGCAGCCCAAGGACAGGGGGCAGGCGTTCACCCCTCCACTTT. As protein: CASSPRTGGRRSPLHF.

The CDR3 region is CASSIGQPNTEAFF. The DNA of the CDR3 is TGTGCCAGCAGCATCGGACAGCCTAACACTGAAGCTTTCTTT. The genes are TRBV5-6 and TRBJ1-1, with a possible D match to TRBD1 (6 bases). CDR3 length equals 14 residues. Deletions cut 4 bases from V and 2 bases from J, with 12 bases between. Germline CDR1 SGHDT, CDR2 YYEEEE.

The chain recombines TRBV18 with TRBJ1-6; perhaps TRBD1 as D (5 bases). Germline CDR1 is KGHSH and CDR2 is LQKENI. This CDR3 has 14 residues. V gave up 2 bases and J gave up 12 bases, with 14 bases separating them. CDR3 DNA: TGTGCCAGCTCACCAGCTGACAGAGGGGTACCCCTCCACTTT. Translation gives CASSPADRGVPLHF.

The chain links TRBV19 to TRBJ1-4, with TRBD1 as a possible D gene (6 bases). In germline, CDR1 is LNHDA, CDR2 SQIVND (reference sequence). This CDR3 is built from 15 residues. Trimming cost V 5 bases and J 7 bases, with 17 bases left between them. This chain's CDR3 is CASSPLRGSGEKLFF. The CDR3 DNA is TGTGCCAGTAGTCCCCTGAGGGGGAGCGGTGAAAAACTGTTTTTT.

The chain combines TRBV9 with TRBJ1-3; TRBD1 might be the D (5 bases). Between the trimmed V and J ends, which lost 4 bases and 0 bases, there was a span of 11 bases. The CDR3 runs to 15 residues. The germline gives CDR1 SGDLS, CDR2 YYNGEE. CDR3 coding DNA: TGTGCCAGCAGCTTTGGGGGGATCTCTGGAAACACCATATATTTT. As protein: CASSFGGISGNTIYF.

The chain is built from TRBV28 and TRBJ1-5, with D tentatively TRBD1 (6 bases). Germline V gene data show CDR1 as MDHEN and CDR2 as SYDVKM. This CDR3 has 11 residues. Between the trimmed V and J ends, which lost 6 bases and 7 bases, there was a span of 7 bases. The CDR3 here is CASSQGQPQHF. The DNA of the CDR3 is TGTGCCAGCAGCCAGGGGCAGCCCCAGCATTTT.

CDR3 region: CASTTGPLYGYTF. The CDR3 nucleotides read TGTGCCAGCACGACAGGGCCGTTATATGGCTACACCTTC. The rearrangement uses TRBV12-3 or TRBV12-4 and TRBJ1-2; 7 bases are shared with TRBD1. The CDR3 length is 13 residues. V was pared by 7 bases and J by 5 bases, with 7 bases of the junction left unmatched.

Concerning this clone itself: The sample holds other DNA sequences that translate to the same CDR3. The chain links TRBV27 to TRBJ1-1; weak D call: TRBD1 (5 bases). V shed 6 bases and J shed 1 base, with 9 bases lying between them. Germline V lookup: CDR1 MNHEY, CDR2 SMNVEV (reference sequence). The CDR3 totals 13 residues. This chain's CDR3 is CASSFGQNTEAFF. Here the CDR3 DNA reads TGTGCCAGCAGCTTTGGACAGAACACTGAAGCTTTCTTT.

The gene calls are TRBV10-3 and TRBJ2-5, with 11 bases aligning to TRBD2. After removal of 0 bases from V and 3 bases from J, the junction contained 6 bases not matched to a gene. This CDR3 has 17 amino acids. Germline V gene lookup returns CDR1 ENHRY and CDR2 SYGVKD. Written as DNA, the CDR3 is TGTGCCATCAGTGAGTCTCCGGGACTAGCGGCGGAAGAGACCCAGTACTTC. Its translation: CAISESPGLAAEETQYF.

This clone was picked up one time. The genes are TRBV6-1 and TRBJ1-1, with no clear D. V was trimmed by 2 bases and J by 5 bases, leaving 9 bases between them. Germline V gene lookup returns CDR1 MNHNS and CDR2 SASEGT. This CDR3 contains 13 residues. CDR3 amino acids: CASSESGGTEAFF. The DNA for the CDR3 is TGTGCCAGCAGTGAATCGGGCGGGACTGAAGCTTTCTTT.

The rearrangement links TRBV15 to TRBJ1-2; no clear D. Per germline, CDR1 LNHNV and CDR2 YYDKDF (reference sequence). The germline V and J ends were trimmed by 6 bases and 1 base, with 9 bases remaining between them. The CDR3 is made up of 13 amino acids. Written as DNA, the CDR3 is TGTGCCACCAGTTTGCCCGATAACTATGGCTACACCTTC. The encoded protein is CATSLPDNYGYTF.

The chain carries TRBV27 and TRBJ2-7; 10 nucleotides align to TRBD1. This CDR3 spans 22 amino acids. The junction had 26 bases not matched to a gene; V was cut back by 3 bases and J by 3 bases. CDR1 is MNHEY, CDR2 SMNVEV, per germline (reference sequence). The CDR3 sequence: CASSLLTKTRDRGPTTYYEQYF. For the CDR3, the DNA is TGTGCCAGCAGTTTGCTAACTAAGACCCGGGACAGGGGCCCAACGACCTACTACGAGCAGTACTTC.

This clone has only a few counts. The chain couples TRBV28 to TRBJ2-7; D ambiguous. Germline V gene lookup returns CDR1 MDHEN and CDR2 SYDVKM. This CDR3 has 19 amino acids. The V end lost 1 base, the J end lost 4 bases, and 26 bases lay between the germline ends. CDR3 protein: CASSLYPPELGKERYEQYF. CDR3 DNA: TGTGCCAGCAGTTTATATCCCCCCGAGCTGGGGAAGGAACGTTACGAGCAGTACTTC. Full variable domain (remainder filled in from reference TRBV28 and TRBJ2-7): DVKVTQSSRYLVKRTGEKVFLECVQDMDHENMFWYRQDPGLGLRLIYFSYDVKMKEKGDIPEGYSVSREKKERFSLILESASTNQTSMYLCASSLYPPELGKERYEQYFGPGTRLTVT.

V gene TRBV9 combines with J gene TRBJ2-5; D is unresolved. Trimming left V 4 bases short and J 4 bases short, with 8 bases between. Germline CDR1 SGDLS, CDR2 YYNGEE. The CDR3 sequence is 12 residues long. In nucleotides, the CDR3 is TGTGCCAGCAGCTCACAAGGAGAGACCCAGTACTTC. This gives the protein CASSSQGETQYF.

The chain couples TRBV6-6 to TRBJ2-7; D not certain. There are 11 residues in the CDR3. CDR1 is MNHNY, CDR2 SVGAGI, per germline (reference sequence). V was cut by 7 bases and J by 2 bases, with 6 bases left in between. The CDR3 bases are TGTGCCAGCACAGGTCCCTACGAGCAGTACTTC. Protein sequence: CASTGPYEQYF.

The chain joins TRBV6-4 to TRBJ2-1; D not resolved. V lost 5 bases to trimming and J lost 8 bases, with 7 bases between them. Germline CDR1 is MRHNA and CDR2 is SNTAGT. CDR3 size: 11 residues. For the CDR3, the DNA is TGTGCCAGCAGTCAAGGCGATGAGCAGTTCTTC. Its protein product is CASSQGDEQFF.